What follows is one T cell receptor (beta chain) and its context. The antigen remains undetermined. This sample was included in a study of T cell responses to AZD1222 COVID-19 vaccine. Study-wide results and caveats: Spike-specific TCR breadth and depth both grew after two AZD1222 doses. There were repertoire samples only from the period after the peak T cell response. It should be noted that donors were predominantly white British and more often female, and clonal diversity was possibly underestimated.

Germline-derived CDR1 and CDR2 are GTSNPN and SVGIG (reference sequence). After removal of 2 bases from V and 8 bases from J, the junction contained 9 bases not matched to a gene. The CDR3 is 14 residues long. Here immunoSEQ multiplex PCR was the method, and the copy in TCRdb shows in-frame clones only, minus some. The sample records under 110,000 clones, roughly 87% being singletons. Sequencing used peripheral blood, obtained on day 0 of AZD1222 vaccination. V is TRBV30 and J is TRBJ2-1; 7 bases line up with TRBD2. This sequence was found in an adult in good health. The CDR3 nucleotides read TGTGCCTGGAGTAGGGTGGCAGGGAGGGATGAGCAGTTCTTC. It yields the protein CAWSRVAGRDEQFF.